This TCR beta chain came from a study of CD8 T cells in cerebrospinal fluid in Alzheimer's disease. The study, taken as a whole, reports: The largest CSF clone was proportionally bigger in mild cognitive impairment or Alzheimer's disease than controls.

Every participant was in good physical condition without acute infectious disease. CSF cells were profiled by 10X single-cell V(D)J and 5' expression. Following a re-call of the 10x single-cell sequencing reads, TCRdb has one entry per CDR3 protein and lacks DNA. Its clone listing holds about 1,200 distinct CDR3 sequences. Measured by frequency, this clonotype is medium-sized. The target antigen is unknown. The sequencing input was cerebrospinal fluid. This clonotype was sampled from a human donor with Alzheimer's disease.

The CDR3 sequence: CATSRATTGGYGYTF. The chain couples TRBV15 to TRBJ1-2; TCRdb indicates TRBD1, and absent DNA this call remains unverified. Germline values: CDR1 LNHNV, CDR2 YYDKDF (reference sequence). The CDR3 is 15 residues long.